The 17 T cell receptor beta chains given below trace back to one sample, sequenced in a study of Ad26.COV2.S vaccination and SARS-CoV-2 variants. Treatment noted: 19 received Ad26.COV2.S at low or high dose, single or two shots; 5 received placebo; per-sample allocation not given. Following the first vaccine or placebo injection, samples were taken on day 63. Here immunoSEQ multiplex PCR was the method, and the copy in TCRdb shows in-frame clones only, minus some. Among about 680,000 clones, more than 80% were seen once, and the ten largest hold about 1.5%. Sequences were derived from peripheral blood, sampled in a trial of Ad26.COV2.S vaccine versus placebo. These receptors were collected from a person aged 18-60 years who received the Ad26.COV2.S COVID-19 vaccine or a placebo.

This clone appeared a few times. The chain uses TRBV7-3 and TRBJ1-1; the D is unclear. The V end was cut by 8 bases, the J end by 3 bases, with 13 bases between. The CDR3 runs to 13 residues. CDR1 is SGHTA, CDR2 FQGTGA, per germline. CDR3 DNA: TGTGCCAGCGGAGGCACAAAGGACACTGAAGCTTTCTTT. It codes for CASGGTKDTEAFF.

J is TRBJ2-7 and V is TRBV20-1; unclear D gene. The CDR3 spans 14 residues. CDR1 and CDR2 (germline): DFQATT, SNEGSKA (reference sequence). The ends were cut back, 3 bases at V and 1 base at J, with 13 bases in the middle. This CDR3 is CSASPQPISYEQYF. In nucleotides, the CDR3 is TGCAGTGCTAGTCCACAGCCAATTTCCTACGAGCAGTACTTC.

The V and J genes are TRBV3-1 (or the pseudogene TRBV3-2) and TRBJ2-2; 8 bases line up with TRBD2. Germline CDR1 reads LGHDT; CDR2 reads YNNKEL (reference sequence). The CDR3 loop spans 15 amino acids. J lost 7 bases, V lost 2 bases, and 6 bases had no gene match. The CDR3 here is CASSQSGGLGGELFF. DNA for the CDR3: TGTGCCAGCAGCCAAAGCGGGGGCCTGGGCGGGGAGCTGTTTTTT.

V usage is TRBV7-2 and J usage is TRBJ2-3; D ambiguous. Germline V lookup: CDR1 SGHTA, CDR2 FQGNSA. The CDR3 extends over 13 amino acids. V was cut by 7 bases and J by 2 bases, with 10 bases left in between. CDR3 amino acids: CASTLSTTDTQYF. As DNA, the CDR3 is TGTGCCAGCACCCTGTCGACCACAGATACGCAGTATTTT.

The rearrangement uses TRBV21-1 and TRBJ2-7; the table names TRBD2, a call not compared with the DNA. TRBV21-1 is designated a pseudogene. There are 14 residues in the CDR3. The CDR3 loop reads CASSNPWRAHEQYF. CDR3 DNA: TGTGCCAGCAGCAATCCATGGCGGGCCCACGAGCAGTACTTC.

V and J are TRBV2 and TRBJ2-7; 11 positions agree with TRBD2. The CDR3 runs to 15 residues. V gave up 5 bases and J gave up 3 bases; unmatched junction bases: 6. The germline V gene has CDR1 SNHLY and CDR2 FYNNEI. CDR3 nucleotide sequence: TGTGCCAGCAGTAGGAGGACTAGCGGGTTCTACGAGCAGTACTTC. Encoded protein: CASSRRTSGFYEQYF.

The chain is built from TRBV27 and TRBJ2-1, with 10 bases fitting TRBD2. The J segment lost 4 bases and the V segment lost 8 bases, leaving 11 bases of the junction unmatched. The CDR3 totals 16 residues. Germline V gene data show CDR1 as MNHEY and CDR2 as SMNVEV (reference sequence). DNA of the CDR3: TGTGCCAGCTCCACACCAGCGGGAGGGGGTTACAATGAGCAGTTCTTC. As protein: CASSTPAGGGYNEQFF.

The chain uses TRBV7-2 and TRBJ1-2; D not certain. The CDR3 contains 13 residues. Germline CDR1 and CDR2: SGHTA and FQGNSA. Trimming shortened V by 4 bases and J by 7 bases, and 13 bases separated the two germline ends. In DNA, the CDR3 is TGTGCCAGCAGCTCCAGAAAAGGGTCTGGCTACACCTTC. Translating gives CASSSRKGSGYTF.

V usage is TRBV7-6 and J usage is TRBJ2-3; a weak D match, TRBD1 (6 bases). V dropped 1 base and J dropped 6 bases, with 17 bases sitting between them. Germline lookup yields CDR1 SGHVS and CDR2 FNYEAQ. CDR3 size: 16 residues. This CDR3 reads CASSLGQVFTRDTQYF. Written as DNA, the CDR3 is TGTGCCAGCAGCTTAGGACAGGTCTTCACGAGGGATACGCAGTATTTT. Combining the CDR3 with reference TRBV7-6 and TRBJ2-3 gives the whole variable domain GAGVSQSPRYKVTKRGQDVALRCDPISGHVSLYWYRQALGQGPEFLTYFNYEAQQDKSGLPNDRFSAERPEGSISTLTIQRTEQRDSAMYRCASSLGQVFTRDTQYFGPGTRLTVL.

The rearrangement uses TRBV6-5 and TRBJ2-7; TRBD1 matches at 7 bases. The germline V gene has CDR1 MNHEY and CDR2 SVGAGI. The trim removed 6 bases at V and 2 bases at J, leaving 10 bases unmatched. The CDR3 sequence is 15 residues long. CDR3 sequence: CASRPDRVFPYEQYF. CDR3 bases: TGTGCCAGCAGACCCGACAGGGTGTTTCCCTACGAGCAGTACTTC.

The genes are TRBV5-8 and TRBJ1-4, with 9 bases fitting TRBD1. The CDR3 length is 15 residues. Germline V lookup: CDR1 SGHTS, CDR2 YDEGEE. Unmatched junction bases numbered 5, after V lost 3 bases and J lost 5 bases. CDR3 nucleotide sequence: TGTGCCAGCAGCTCCTGGGACAGGGAAAATGAAAAACTGTTTTTT. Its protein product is CASSSWDRENEKLFF.

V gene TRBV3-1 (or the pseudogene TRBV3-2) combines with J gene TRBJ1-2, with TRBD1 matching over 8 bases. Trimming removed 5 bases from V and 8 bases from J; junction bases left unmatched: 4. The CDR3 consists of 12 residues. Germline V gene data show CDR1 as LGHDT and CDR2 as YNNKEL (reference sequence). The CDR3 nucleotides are TGTGCCAGCAGCACAGGGGGTGGCGGCTACACCTTC. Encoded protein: CASSTGGGGYTF.

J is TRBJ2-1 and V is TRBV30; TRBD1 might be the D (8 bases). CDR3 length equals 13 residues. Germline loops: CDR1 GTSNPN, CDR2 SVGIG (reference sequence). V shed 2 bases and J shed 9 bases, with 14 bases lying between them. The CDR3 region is CAWSYRGEGEQFF. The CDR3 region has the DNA TGTGCCTGGAGTTACAGGGGGGAGGGTGAGCAGTTCTTC.

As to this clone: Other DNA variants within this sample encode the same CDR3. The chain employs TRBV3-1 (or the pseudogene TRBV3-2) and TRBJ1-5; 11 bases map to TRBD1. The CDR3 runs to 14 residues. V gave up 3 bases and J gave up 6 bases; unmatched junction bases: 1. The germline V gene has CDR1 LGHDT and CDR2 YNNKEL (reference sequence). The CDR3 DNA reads TGTGCCAGCAGCCAGGGACAGGGGGGTCAGCCCCAGCATTTT. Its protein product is CASSQGQGGQPQHF.

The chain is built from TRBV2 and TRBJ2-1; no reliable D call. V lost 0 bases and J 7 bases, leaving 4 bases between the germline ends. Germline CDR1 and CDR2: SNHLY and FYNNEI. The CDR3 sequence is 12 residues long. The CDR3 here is CASSEAENEQFF. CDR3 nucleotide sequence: TGTGCCAGCAGTGAAGCCGAAAATGAGCAGTTCTTC. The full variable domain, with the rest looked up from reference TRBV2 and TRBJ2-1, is EPEVTQTPSHQVTQMGQEVILRCVPISNHLYFYWYRQILGQKVEFLVSFYNNEISEKSEIFDDQFSVERPDGSNFTLKIRSTKLEDSAMYFCASSEAENEQFFGPGTRLTVL.

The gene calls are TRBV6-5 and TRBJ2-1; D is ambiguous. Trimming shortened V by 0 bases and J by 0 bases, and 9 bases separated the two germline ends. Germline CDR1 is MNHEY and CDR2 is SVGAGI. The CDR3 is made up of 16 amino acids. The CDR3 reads CASSYSGLNSYNEQFF. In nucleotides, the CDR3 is TGTGCCAGCAGTTACTCAGGGTTGAACTCCTACAATGAGCAGTTCTTC.

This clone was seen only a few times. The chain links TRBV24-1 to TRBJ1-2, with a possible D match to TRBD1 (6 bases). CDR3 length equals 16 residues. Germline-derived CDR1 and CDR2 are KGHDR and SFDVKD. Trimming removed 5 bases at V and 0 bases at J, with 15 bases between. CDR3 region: CATSGFTRGANYGYTF. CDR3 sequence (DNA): TGTGCCACCAGTGGGTTCACCAGGGGCGCTAACTATGGCTACACCTTC.